These 25 T cell receptor beta chains were all obtained from the same sample, sequenced in a study of blood T cell repertoires in COVID-19. Clones were sequenced by immunoSEQ multiplex PCR, and TCRdb holds only the in-frame ones, with some missing. The table records under 120,000 clones, less than 80% of them present only once. Material: peripheral blood. These receptor sequences come from a man in his sixties or seventies with active or convalescent COVID-19.

The chain couples TRBV19 to TRBJ2-1; tentatively, D is TRBD1 (6 bases). The CDR3 has 15 amino acids. Germline CDR1 LNHDA, CDR2 SQIVND (reference sequence). Between the trimmed V and J ends, which lost 5 bases and 4 bases, there was a span of 15 bases. DNA of the CDR3: TGTGCCAGTAGTCCGCAGGGGTTGGGGTACAATGAGCAGTTCTTC. This gives the protein CASSPQGLGYNEQFF.

V usage is TRBV11-2 and J usage is TRBJ2-6; D gene unclear. The germline V and J ends were trimmed by 1 base and 0 bases, with 4 bases remaining between them. CDR1 and CDR2 (germline): SGHAT, FQNNGV. The length of the CDR3 is 15 residues. The CDR3 nucleotides are TGTGCCAGCAGCTTAGCTCTCTCTGGGGCCAACGTCCTGACTTTC. Its translation is CASSLALSGANVLTF.

CDR3 coding DNA: TGTGCCAGCAGCCCCCTAGAGGGAGGCTACAATGAGCAGTTCTTC. This codes for CASSPLEGGYNEQFF. This chain connects TRBV9 to TRBJ2-1; maybe TRBD2 (6 bases). The CDR3 loop spans 15 amino acids. Between the trimmed V and J ends, which lost 4 bases and 3 bases, there was a span of 14 bases. Germline values: CDR1 SGDLS, CDR2 YYNGEE.

The chain is built from TRBV5-8 and TRBJ2-7, with 7 bases aligning to TRBD2. This CDR3 is 14 amino acids long. J gave up 6 bases and V 9 bases, and 15 bases lay outside the gene matches. Germline V gives CDR1 SGHTS, CDR2 YDEGEE. Written as DNA, the CDR3 is TGTGCCACCAAAGGGAGCGGGACCTCCCTCGAGCAGTACTTC. This gives the protein CATKGSGTSLEQYF.

The chain is built from TRBV21-1 and TRBJ1-2; the D call TRBD1 from the table was never checked on the DNA. TRBV21-1 is an annotated pseudogene. The CDR3 contains 15 residues. The chain's CDR3 is CASTRQGPTNYGYTF. The CDR3 DNA follows: TGTGCCAGCACCAGACAGGGACCAACTAACTATGGCTACACCTTC.

V and J are TRBV11-2 and TRBJ2-7; the D gene is possibly TRBD1 (6 bases). V was cut by 7 bases and J by 4 bases, with 14 bases left in between. The CDR3 extends over 13 amino acids. Germline assignment: CDR1 SGHAT and CDR2 FQNNGV. Here the CDR3 DNA reads TGTGCCAGCACTCCGGGACACATATACGAGCAGTACTTC. This translates into CASTPGHIYEQYF. Variable domain in full (rest from reference TRBV11-2 and TRBJ2-7): EAGVAQSPRYKIIEKRQSVAFWCNPISGHATLYWYQQILGQGPKLLIQFQNNGVVDDSQLPKDRFSAERLKGVDSTLKIQPAKLEDSAVYLCASTPGHIYEQYFGPGTRLTVT.

The chain is built from TRBV5-1 and TRBJ1-1; 8 positions match TRBD1. Trimming removed 3 bases from V and 0 bases from J; junction bases left unmatched: 4. This CDR3 comprises 15 residues. Germline assignment: CDR1 SGHRS and CDR2 YFSETQ. In nucleotides, the CDR3 is TGCGCCAGCAGCTCGGGCAGGGGGCTGAACACTGAAGCTTTCTTT. Translation: CASSSGRGLNTEAFF.

This clone came up a few times. This sequence joins TRBV28 and TRBJ1-2; 7 nucleotides align to TRBD1. Germline V gene data show CDR1 as MDHEN and CDR2 as SYDVKM. The CDR3 has 15 amino acids. V lost 4 bases, J lost 8 bases, and 13 bases stayed unmatched. For the CDR3, the DNA is TGTGCCAGCAGTTCAACTCCGACAGGGTCGAGCGGCTACACCTTC. Translation gives CASSSTPTGSSGYTF.

The rearrangement joins TRBV6-8 to TRBJ2-5; D is unclear. The length of the CDR3 is 11 residues. V was shortened by 6 bases and J by 5 bases, with 7 bases between the two germline ends. CDR1 and CDR2 (germline): MNHGY, SAAAGT. Here the CDR3 reads CASRIRETQYF. CDR3 bases: TGTGCCAGCAGGATTCGGGAGACCCAGTACTTC.

The chain employs TRBV18 and TRBJ1-2; D perhaps matches TRBD1 (6 bases). Germline loops: CDR1 KGHSH, CDR2 LQKENI. V was clipped by 3 bases and J by 1 base, with 12 bases between them. The CDR3 has 15 residues. CDR3 sequence reads: CASSPGPGHNYGYTF. The CDR3 region has the DNA TGTGCCAGCTCACCGGGGCCGGGACATAACTATGGCTACACCTTC.

Points on this clone: Distinct nucleotide sequences in the sample also encode this CDR3. CDR3 amino acids: CASSLQGVNTEAFF. The CDR3 nucleotides are TGCGCCAGCAGCTTACAGGGGGTGAACACTGAAGCTTTCTTT. This rearrangement joins TRBV5-1 to TRBJ1-1; TRBD1 agrees at 8 bases. The germline gives CDR1 SGHRS, CDR2 YFSETQ. The CDR3 covers 14 residues. With V trimmed by 2 bases and J by 0 bases, 0 bases remained unmatched. Variable domain in full (rest from reference TRBV5-1 and TRBJ1-1): KAGVTQTPRYLIKTRGQQVTLSCSPISGHRSVSWYQQTPGQGLQFLFEYFSETQRNKGNFPGRFSGRQFSNSRSEMNVSTLELGDSALYLCASSLQGVNTEAFFGQGTRLTVV.

The chain uses TRBV5-1 and TRBJ2-3; TRBD1 matches at 10 bases. V shed 4 bases, J shed 2 bases, and the junction held 1 base outside the gene matches. CDR1 and CDR2 (germline): SGHRS, YFSETQ. The CDR3 is 14 amino acids. The CDR3 DNA is TGCGCCAGCAGCGGGACAGGGGTCACAGATACGCAGTATTTT. This translates into CASSGTGVTDTQYF.

The CDR3 spells CASSVLDRVEGEQYF. The CDR3 DNA reads TGTGCCAGCAGCGTCTTGGACAGGGTAGAGGGCGAGCAGTACTTC. V gene TRBV9 combines with J gene TRBJ2-7; 8 positions agree with TRBD1. In germline, CDR1 is SGDLS, CDR2 YYNGEE. Unmatched junction bases numbered 10, after V lost 2 bases and J lost 6 bases. The CDR3 runs to 15 residues.

In its sample, this clone was seen a few times. The chain carries TRBV28 and TRBJ2-1, with TRBD1 matching over 9 bases. V shed 6 bases, J shed 7 bases, and the junction held 10 bases outside the gene matches. The germline V gene encodes CDR1 MDHEN and CDR2 SYDVKM. The CDR3 runs 15 residues. The CDR3 coding sequence is TGTGCCAGCAGCATGCCCGGGACAGGGTCTAATGAGCAGTTCTTC. Translation: CASSMPGTGSNEQFF.

The chain combines TRBV30 with TRBJ1-2; TRBD1 aligns across 7 bases. The CDR3 runs to 13 residues. Germline V gives CDR1 GTSNPN, CDR2 SVGIG (reference sequence). With V trimmed by 2 bases and J by 6 bases, 6 bases remained unmatched. The CDR3 spells CAWSYRGVHGYTF. CDR3 nucleotides: TGTGCCTGGAGTTACAGGGGCGTCCATGGCTACACCTTC.

The chain joins TRBV19 to TRBJ2-2; 11 positions match TRBD1. Germline CDR1 is LNHDA and CDR2 is SQIVND (reference sequence). Unmatched junction bases numbered 6, after V lost 5 bases and J lost 7 bases. The CDR3 spans 15 residues. The CDR3 is CASSSGQGADGELFF. DNA of the CDR3: TGTGCCAGTAGTTCCGGACAGGGGGCCGACGGGGAGCTGTTTTTT.

The chain joins TRBV5-5 to TRBJ1-1; unclear D gene. The CDR3 loop spans 13 amino acids. Per the germline V gene, CDR1 is SGHKS and CDR2 is YYEKEE (reference sequence). V was cut by 1 base and J by 1 base, with 5 bases left in between. The CDR3 sequence: CASSLKANTEAFF. The CDR3, as DNA: TGTGCCAGCAGCTTGAAAGCGAACACTGAAGCTTTCTTT.

This chain links TRBV10-3 with TRBJ2-3, with 8 bases identical to TRBD1. V was pared by 3 bases and J by 6 bases, with 11 bases of the junction left unmatched. CDR1 ENHRY and CDR2 SYGVKD come from the germline V gene. The CDR3 totals 16 residues. The CDR3 nucleotides are TGTGCCATCAGTGATCTGGAAGGACAGGGTCCCGATACGCAGTATTTT. Residues: CAISDLEGQGPDTQYF.

This clone has only a few counts. CDR3 loop: CASSPGQNDYGYTF. CDR3 DNA sequence: TGTGCCAGCAGTCCGGGACAGAATGACTATGGCTACACCTTC. V and J are TRBV28 and TRBJ1-2; 7 positions match TRBD1. Per germline, CDR1 MDHEN and CDR2 SYDVKM. Trimming cost V 5 bases and J 3 bases; bases outside gene matches: 6. CDR3 length equals 14 residues.

This clone was counted between two and nine times. V is TRBV6-5 and J is TRBJ2-7; no firm D call. Between the trimmed V and J ends, which lost 0 bases and 0 bases, there was a span of 6 bases. The CDR3 loop spans 14 amino acids. CDR1 is MNHEY and CDR2 is SVGAGI in the germline V gene. CDR3 residues: CASSYSRISYEQYF. The CDR3 nucleotides read TGTGCCAGCAGTTACTCGAGGATCTCCTACGAGCAGTACTTC.

This rearrangement joins TRBV5-1 to TRBJ1-6, with D possibly matching TRBD1 (5 bases). The CDR3 extends over 15 amino acids. Germline values: CDR1 SGHRS, CDR2 YFSETQ. The V gene lost 4 bases and the J gene lost 10 bases, with 18 bases spanning the gap. The CDR3 region has the DNA TGCGCCAGCAGCCTACTAGCCTCGGGGGAATCACCCCTCCACTTT. Its protein product is CASSLLASGESPLHF.

The rearrangement joins TRBV5-1 to TRBJ2-3; 13 nucleotides agree with TRBD2. Germline V gene lookup returns CDR1 SGHRS and CDR2 YFSETQ. CDR3 size: 18 residues. The V and J ends lost 5 bases and 4 bases, in that order; junction bases with no gene match: 13. The chain's CDR3 is CASRRRLAGGAVADTQYF. CDR3 nucleotide sequence: TGCGCCAGCAGACGGAGACTAGCGGGAGGAGCCGTGGCAGATACGCAGTATTTT.

The chain links TRBV28 to TRBJ2-1; D is possibly TRBD2 (7 bases). V lost 5 bases and J lost 5, with 22 bases in between. CDR1 and CDR2 from the germline V gene are MDHEN and SYDVKM. CDR3 length: 17 amino acids. This chain's CDR3 is CASSPLAKLGGHNEQFF. The CDR3 DNA sequence: TGTGCCAGCAGTCCACTAGCGAAGCTCGGGGGGCACAATGAGCAGTTCTTC.

This rearrangement joins TRBV5-6 to TRBJ1-2; D might be TRBD1 (6 bases). CDR1 is SGHDT, CDR2 YYEEEE, per germline. This CDR3 has 13 amino acids. V was clipped by 4 bases and J by 5 bases, with 12 bases between them. The CDR3 loop is CASSTGKGYGYTF. The DNA of the CDR3 is TGTGCCAGCAGCACAGGGAAAGGGTATGGCTACACCTTC.

This clone appeared once. The chain combines TRBV18 with TRBJ2-5; D remains unclear. The CDR3 extends over 14 amino acids. V was shortened by 2 bases and J by 0 bases, with 7 bases between the two germline ends. Germline values: CDR1 KGHSH, CDR2 LQKENI. CDR3 DNA: TGTGCCAGCTCACCAAGAAACTACCAAGAGACCCAGTACTTC. Amino acids: CASSPRNYQETQYF.